The 25 T cell receptor beta chains reported below all come from one sample, sequenced in a study of cytomegalovirus exposure and HLA in healthy donors. The primer mix had 60 Vbeta and 13 Jbeta primers. The assay was immunoSEQ multiplex PCR, and TCRdb's table has in-frame clones only and misses some. The data contain 150,000 to 250,000 clones, 75% to 85% of them singletons. Sequenced sample: PBMCs. Source of these receptors: a woman between 45 and 65 years old in good health and CMV-seronegative.

This chain links TRBV28 with TRBJ2-5; D perhaps matches TRBD1 (5 bases). This CDR3 region has 12 residues. CDR1 is MDHEN, CDR2 SYDVKM, per germline. Trimming stripped 3 bases from V and 6 bases from J, with 8 bases between. CDR3 residues: CASSLVDKTQYF. In nucleotides, the CDR3 is TGTGCCAGCAGTTTGGTGGACAAGACCCAGTACTTC.

The chain joins TRBV19 to TRBJ2-3; 9 nucleotides line up with TRBD1. From germline, CDR1 is LNHDA and CDR2 SQIVND (reference sequence). The V segment lost 3 bases and the J segment 6 bases; nucleotides outside the gene matches: 10. The CDR3 extends over 16 amino acids. In DNA, the CDR3 is TGTGCCAGTAGTATCTGGGACAGGGCCCTGATTGATACGCAGTATTTT. Translation: CASSIWDRALIDTQYF.

This clone was detected once. The genes are TRBV4-3 and TRBJ1-1; the D is unclear. The ends were cut back, 1 base at V and 1 base at J, with 10 bases in the middle. There are 15 residues in the CDR3. Germline assignment: CDR1 LGHNA and CDR2 YSLEER. For the CDR3, the DNA is TGCGCCAGCAGCCAAGCCACGGTTGCGAACACTGAAGCTTTCTTT. Encoded protein: CASSQATVANTEAFF.

The rearrangement links TRBV5-1 to TRBJ1-2; TRBD1 matches at 7 bases. V shed 3 bases and J 2 bases; nucleotides not matched to a gene: 4. Germline CDR1 SGHRS, CDR2 YFSETQ. This CDR3 has 14 residues. CDR3 DNA: TGCGCCAGCAGCTCGACAGGGTCAAACTATGGCTACACCTTC. Translating it yields CASSSTGSNYGYTF.

This chain links TRBV5-1 with TRBJ1-3; possibly TRBD1 for D (5 bases). Per the germline V gene, CDR1 is SGHRS and CDR2 is YFSETQ. V was shortened by 1 base and J by 0 bases, with 14 bases between the two germline ends. The CDR3 totals 17 residues. CDR3: CASSLSPGLSSGNTIYF. The CDR3 DNA reads TGCGCCAGCAGCTTGTCTCCGGGACTGAGCTCTGGAAACACCATATATTTT.

The chain links TRBV6-1 to TRBJ2-3; D uncertain. The CDR3 runs 14 residues. Looked up from germline, CDR1 is MNHNS and CDR2 is SASEGT. Trimming shortened V by 3 bases and J by 2 bases, and 9 bases separated the two germline ends. The CDR3 protein is CASSERQFTDTQYF. CDR3 DNA sequence: TGTGCCAGCAGTGAGCGGCAGTTCACAGATACGCAGTATTTT.

This clone occurred a few times. The V call is TRBV19, the J call TRBJ1-2, with TRBD1 identical over 7 bases. The germline CDR1 and CDR2 sequences are LNHDA and SQIVND (reference sequence). The V and J ends lost 8 bases and 4 bases, in that order; junction bases with no gene match: 7. The CDR3 loop spans 13 amino acids. DNA of the CDR3: TGTGCCAGTCACCCACAGGGGACCTATGGCTACACCTTC. Translated: CASHPQGTYGYTF.

There are a few counts of this clone. The chain recombines TRBV5-6 with TRBJ2-7; a weak D match, TRBD2 (7 bases). Trimming shortened V by 5 bases and J by 6 bases, and 15 bases separated the two germline ends. The CDR3 is made up of 13 amino acids. Germline V CDR1 and CDR2: SGHDT, YYEEEE. The CDR3 DNA sequence: TGTGCCAGCAGGGCGAGGGGGGGATCCGAGCAGTACTTC. Translation gives CASRARGGSEQYF.

The chain links TRBV30 to TRBJ1-6, with D unclear. V dropped 7 bases and J dropped 1 base, with 5 bases sitting between them. Germline V CDR1 and CDR2: GTSNPN, SVGIG (reference sequence). The CDR3 runs 12 residues. The DNA of the CDR3 is TGTGCCTCCGGGTCCTATAATTCACCCCTCCACTTT. Translated, it gives CASGSYNSPLHF.

The chain carries TRBV7-3 and TRBJ1-1; D perhaps matches TRBD1 (5 bases). V lost 2 bases and J 2 bases, leaving 12 bases between the germline ends. Germline lookup yields CDR1 SGHTA and CDR2 FQGTGA. This CDR3 has 15 residues. DNA of the CDR3: TGTGCCAGCAGCTTAGATGGGGCCGCTAACACTGAAGCTTTCTTT. Amino acid sequence: CASSLDGAANTEAFF.

The chain uses TRBV7-9 and TRBJ1-1; D perhaps matches TRBD1 (5 bases). Germline CDR1 is SEHNR and CDR2 is FQNEAQ (reference sequence). V gave up 5 bases and J gave up 4 bases, with 20 bases separating them. CDR3 size: 16 residues. The chain's CDR3 is CASSPMNSRRGTEAFF. CDR3 DNA sequence: TGTGCCAGCAGCCCAATGAATTCCCGGAGGGGCACTGAAGCTTTCTTT.

In DNA, the CDR3 is TGTGCCAGCAGCCAAAACCCAGCGGGATTTTACACCGGGGAGCTGTTTTTT. Protein sequence: CASSQNPAGFYTGELFF. V is TRBV4-2 and J is TRBJ2-2, with 7 bases identical to TRBD2. The V gene end was trimmed by 2 bases and the J gene end by 3 bases; junction bases not matched to a gene: 9. The CDR3 covers 17 residues. CDR1 is LGHNA, CDR2 YNFKEQ, per germline.

This chain connects TRBV7-9 to TRBJ2-1, with TRBD1 matching over 10 bases. The CDR3 extends over 12 amino acids. V gave up 10 bases and J gave up 7 bases; unmatched junction bases: 4. The germline V gene has CDR1 SEHNR and CDR2 FQNEAQ (reference sequence). CDR3 region: CATTGGTNEQFF. CDR3 bases: TGTGCCACGACAGGGGGCACGAATGAGCAGTTCTTC.

This chain connects TRBV7-9 to TRBJ2-3, with 13 bases fitting TRBD2. The CDR3 covers 17 residues. The germline CDR1 and CDR2 sequences are SEHNR and FQNEAQ (reference sequence). J lost 5 bases, V lost 5 bases, and 10 bases had no gene match. CDR3 in DNA: TGTGCCAGCAGCCTGGGACTAGCGGGAACGCGGGTAGATACGCAGTATTTT. Translating it yields CASSLGLAGTRVDTQYF.

The V and J genes are TRBV27 and TRBJ1-5, with TRBD1 matching over 8 bases. Germline V CDR1 and CDR2: MNHEY, SMNVEV (reference sequence). The junction had 9 bases not matched to a gene; V was cut back by 5 bases and J by 6 bases. This CDR3 has 15 residues. The CDR3 loop reads CASSPGTGMVQPQHF. Here the CDR3 DNA reads TGTGCCAGCAGTCCAGGGACAGGAATGGTTCAGCCCCAGCATTTT.

V is TRBV7-6 and J is TRBJ1-3; D not resolved. This CDR3 contains 14 residues. V was trimmed by 5 bases and J by 0 bases, leaving 8 bases between them. CDR1 SGHVS and CDR2 FNYEAQ come from the germline V gene. CDR3 protein: CASSPAGSGNTIYF. The CDR3 DNA follows: TGTGCCAGCAGCCCGGCGGGCTCTGGAAACACCATATATTTT.

On this clone itself: At one of its ends the junction is not consistent with the germline gene, which may arise from a read error. The chain joins TRBV29-1 to TRBJ2-1; D remains unclear. CDR3 size: 13 residues. Germline V gene lookup returns CDR1 SQVTM and CDR2 ANQGSEA. The CDR3 DNA reads as TGCAGCGCCGAACAGACCTCCTACGATGAGCAGTTCTTC. It encodes CSAEQTSYDEQFF.

The chain joins TRBV4-3 to TRBJ2-3; 14 nucleotides agree with TRBD2. This CDR3 spans 17 amino acids. After removal of 2 bases from V and 2 bases from J, the junction contained 3 bases not matched to a gene. Germline lookup yields CDR1 LGHNA and CDR2 YSLEER. The CDR3 is CASSQRGLAGATDTQYF. For the CDR3, the DNA is TGCGCCAGCAGCCAACGGGGACTAGCGGGAGCCACAGATACGCAGTATTTT.

This clone has more than one count but fewer than ten. The genes are TRBV6-4 and TRBJ1-5, with TRBD1 matching 7 bases. The ends lost 3 bases at V and 7 bases at J; junction bases unmatched: 6. This CDR3 is 14 amino acids long. Germline V gene data show CDR1 as MRHNA and CDR2 as SNTAGT. CDR3 sequence reads: CASSERQGGQPQHF. CDR3 nucleotide sequence: TGTGCCAGCAGTGAAAGACAGGGCGGCCAGCCCCAGCATTTT.

The count of this clone is one. The V call is TRBV15, the J call TRBJ1-5, with D perhaps TRBD1 (5 bases). V lost 3 bases to trimming and J lost 6 bases, with 9 bases between them. Germline CDR1 LNHNV, CDR2 YYDKDF (reference sequence). CDR3 length: 13 residues. The CDR3 protein is CATSSFRVQPQHF. DNA of the CDR3: TGTGCCACCAGCAGCTTCAGGGTTCAGCCCCAGCATTTT.

The rearrangement joins TRBV5-1 to TRBJ2-5; the D gene is possibly TRBD1 (6 bases). Trimming cost V 4 bases and J 2 bases, with 15 bases left between them. The CDR3 length is 15 residues. CDR1 and CDR2 (germline): SGHRS, YFSETQ. CDR3 amino acids: CASSPEVRGQETQYF. The DNA of the CDR3 is TGCGCCAGCAGCCCGGAAGTCAGGGGACAAGAGACCCAGTACTTC.

This clone was seen once. The chain employs TRBV7-8 and TRBJ2-2; D uncertain. The CDR3 sequence is 14 residues long. CDR1 and CDR2 from the germline V gene are SGHVS and FQNEAQ. The ends were cut back, 9 bases at V and 1 base at J, with 12 bases in the middle. CDR3 nucleotide sequence: TGTGCCAGTCGAGGTTCGCGGAACACCGGGGAGCTGTTTTTT. Translation: CASRGSRNTGELFF.

The J gene is TRBJ2-1, the V gene TRBV13; 10 bases agree with TRBD1. Germline V lookup: CDR1 PRHDT, CDR2 FYEKMQ (reference sequence). The CDR3 is made up of 16 amino acids. J was trimmed by 6 bases and V by 2 bases; bases with no gene match: 7. The CDR3 loop reads CASSLYSGQGINEQFF. For the CDR3, the DNA is TGTGCCAGCAGCTTATATTCGGGACAGGGGATCAATGAGCAGTTCTTC.

The gene calls are TRBV27 and TRBJ1-4, with a possible D match to TRBD1 (5 bases). Per germline, CDR1 MNHEY and CDR2 SMNVEV (reference sequence). This CDR3 has 14 residues. The V and J ends lost 6 bases and 7 bases respectively, with 15 bases between them. CDR3 in amino acids: CASRFRGGFEKLFF. The CDR3 DNA is TGTGCCAGCAGATTCCGCGGGGGTTTTGAAAAACTGTTTTTT. The whole variable domain, filled in from reference TRBV27 and TRBJ1-4, reads EAQVTQNPRYLITVTGKKLTVTCSQNMNHEYMSWYRQDPGLGLRQIYYSMNVEVTDKGDVPEGYKVSRKEKRNFPLILESPSPNQTSLYFCASRFRGGFEKLFFGSGTQLSVL.

V gene TRBV10-2 combines with J gene TRBJ1-3; D call uncertain. Germline loops: CDR1 WSHSY, CDR2 SAAADI. The germline V and J ends were trimmed by 4 bases and 5 bases, with 9 bases remaining between them. This CDR3 has 13 amino acids. In DNA, the CDR3 is TGCGCCAGCAGTGCATGGGAGAGAAACACCATATATTTT. Protein sequence: CASSAWERNTIYF.